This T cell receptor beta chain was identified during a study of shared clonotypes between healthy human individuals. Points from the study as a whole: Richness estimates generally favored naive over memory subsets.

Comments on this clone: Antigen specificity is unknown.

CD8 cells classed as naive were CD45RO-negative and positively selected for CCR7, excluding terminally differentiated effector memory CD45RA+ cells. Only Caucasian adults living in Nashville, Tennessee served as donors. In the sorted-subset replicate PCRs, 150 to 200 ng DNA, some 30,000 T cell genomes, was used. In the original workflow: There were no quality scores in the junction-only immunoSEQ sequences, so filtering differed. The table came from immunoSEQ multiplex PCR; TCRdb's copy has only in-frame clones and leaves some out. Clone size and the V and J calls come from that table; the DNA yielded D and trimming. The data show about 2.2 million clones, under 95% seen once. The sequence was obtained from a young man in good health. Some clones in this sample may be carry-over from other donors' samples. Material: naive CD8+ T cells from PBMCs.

CDR3 in amino acids: CASRRLRDTVQETQYF. CDR3 in DNA: TGTGCCAGCAGACGACTCCGGGACACAGTACAAGAGACCCAGTACTTC. The chain uses TRBV28 and TRBJ2-5; a weak D match, TRBD1 (6 bases). The CDR3 totals 16 residues. The germline CDR1 and CDR2 sequences are MDHEN and SYDVKM. Trimming stripped 6 bases from V and 2 bases from J, with 19 bases between.